This T cell receptor beta chain is drawn from a study of somatic mutations in cytotoxic T cells in rheumatoid arthritis. Looking at the study overall: Patient blood (approximately 30 ml EDTA) was drawn right after diagnosis, before any treatment.

Here immunoSEQ multiplex PCR was the method, and the copy in TCRdb shows in-frame clones only, minus some. This table holds 15,000 to 20,000 clones, over 60% found once. With respect to this clone: Its antigen is unidentified.

Overall study findings and caveats: Rheumatoid arthritis patients were compared with age-matched healthy controls, and their CD8+ T-cell clonality did not differ significantly. Nobody had found out which antigens the expanded CD8+ clones targeted.

Germline CDR1 is SGHNT and CDR2 is YYREEE (reference sequence). The ends lost 2 bases at V and 0 bases at J; junction bases unmatched: 5. The CDR3 has 16 amino acids. The clonotype originates from an adult with rheumatoid arthritis. The sequencing sample was made of CD8+ T cells sorted from blood. V usage is TRBV5-4 and J usage is TRBJ1-1; 9 bases are a match to TRBD1. CDR3 sequence (DNA): TGTGCCAGCAGCTTAATCGGGACAGGGATGAACACTGAAGCTTTCTTT. It specifies CASSLIGTGMNTEAFF.